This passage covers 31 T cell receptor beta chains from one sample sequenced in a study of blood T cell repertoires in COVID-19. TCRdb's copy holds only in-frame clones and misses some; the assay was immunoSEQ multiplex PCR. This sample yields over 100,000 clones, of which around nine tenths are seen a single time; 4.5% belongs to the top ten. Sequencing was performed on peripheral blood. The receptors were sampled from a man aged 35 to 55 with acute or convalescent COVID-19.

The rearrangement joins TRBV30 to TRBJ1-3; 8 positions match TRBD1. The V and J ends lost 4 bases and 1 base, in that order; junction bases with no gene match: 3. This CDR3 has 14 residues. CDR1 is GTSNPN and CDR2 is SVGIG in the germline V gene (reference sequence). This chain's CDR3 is CAWNNRGSGNTIYF. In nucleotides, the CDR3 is TGTGCCTGGAATAACAGGGGGTCTGGAAACACCATATATTTT.

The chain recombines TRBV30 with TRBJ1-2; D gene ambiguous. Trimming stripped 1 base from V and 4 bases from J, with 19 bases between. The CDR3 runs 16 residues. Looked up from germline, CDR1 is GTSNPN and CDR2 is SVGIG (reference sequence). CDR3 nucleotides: TGTGCCTGGAGTGATTTGAACACAAGGGAGGGCTATGGCTACACCTTC. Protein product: CAWSDLNTREGYGYTF.

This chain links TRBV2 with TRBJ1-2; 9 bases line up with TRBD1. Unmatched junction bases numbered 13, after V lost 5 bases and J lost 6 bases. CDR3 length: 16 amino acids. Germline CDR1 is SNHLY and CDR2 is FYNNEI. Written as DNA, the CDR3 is TGTGCCAGCAGTTTTTCCCAGGGACAGGGAGAGAATGGCTACACCTTC. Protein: CASSFSQGQGENGYTF. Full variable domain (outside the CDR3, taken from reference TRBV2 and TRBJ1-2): EPEVTQTPSHQVTQMGQEVILRCVPISNHLYFYWYRQILGQKVEFLVSFYNNEISEKSEIFDDQFSVERPDGSNFTLKIRSTKLEDSAMYFCASSFSQGQGENGYTFGSGTRLTVV.

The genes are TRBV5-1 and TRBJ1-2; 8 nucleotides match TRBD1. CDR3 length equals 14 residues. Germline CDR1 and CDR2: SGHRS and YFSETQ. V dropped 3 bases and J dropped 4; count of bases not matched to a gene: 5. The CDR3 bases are TGCGCCAGCAGCTCCGGGACAGGCATCTATGGCTACACCTTC. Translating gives CASSSGTGIYGYTF.

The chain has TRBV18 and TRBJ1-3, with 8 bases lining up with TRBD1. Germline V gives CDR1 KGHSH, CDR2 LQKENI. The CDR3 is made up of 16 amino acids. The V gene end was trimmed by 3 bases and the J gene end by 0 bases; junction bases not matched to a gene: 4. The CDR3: CASSPTGGASGNTIYF. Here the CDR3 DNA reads TGTGCCAGCTCACCCACAGGGGGTGCCTCTGGAAACACCATATATTTT.

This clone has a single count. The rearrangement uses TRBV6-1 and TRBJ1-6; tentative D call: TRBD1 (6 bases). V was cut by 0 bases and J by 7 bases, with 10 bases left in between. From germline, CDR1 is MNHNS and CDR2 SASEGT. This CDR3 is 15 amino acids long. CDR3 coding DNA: TGTGCCAGCAGTGAAGCTAGGACAGAGAATTCACCCCTCCACTTT. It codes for CASSEARTENSPLHF.

The CDR3 region has the DNA TGCGCCAGCAGCTTCGGAAGCGGGAGAGTTGGCTACGAGCAGTACTTC. Amino acids: CASSFGSGRVGYEQYF. This chain connects TRBV5-1 to TRBJ2-7, with 8 nucleotides matching TRBD2. After removal of 2 bases from V and 3 bases from J, the junction contained 10 bases not matched to a gene. The length of the CDR3 is 16 residues. Germline V gene sequence: CDR1 SGHRS, CDR2 YFSETQ. Combining the CDR3 with reference TRBV5-1 and TRBJ2-7 gives the whole variable domain KAGVTQTPRYLIKTRGQQVTLSCSPISGHRSVSWYQQTPGQGLQFLFEYFSETQRNKGNFPGRFSGRQFSNSRSEMNVSTLELGDSALYLCASSFGSGRVGYEQYFGPGTRLTVT.

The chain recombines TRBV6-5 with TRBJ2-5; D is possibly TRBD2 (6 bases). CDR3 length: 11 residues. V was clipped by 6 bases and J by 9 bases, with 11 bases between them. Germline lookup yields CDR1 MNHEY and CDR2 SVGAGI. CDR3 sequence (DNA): TGTGCCAGCAGCCCCGGGGAGGCCCAGTACTTC. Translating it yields CASSPGEAQYF.

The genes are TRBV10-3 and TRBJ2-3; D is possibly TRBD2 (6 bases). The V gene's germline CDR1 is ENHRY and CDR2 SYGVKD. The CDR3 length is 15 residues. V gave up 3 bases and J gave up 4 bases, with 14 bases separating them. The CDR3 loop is CAISEPDAGSDTQYF. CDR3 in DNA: TGTGCCATCAGTGAACCGGATGCGGGATCAGATACGCAGTATTTT.

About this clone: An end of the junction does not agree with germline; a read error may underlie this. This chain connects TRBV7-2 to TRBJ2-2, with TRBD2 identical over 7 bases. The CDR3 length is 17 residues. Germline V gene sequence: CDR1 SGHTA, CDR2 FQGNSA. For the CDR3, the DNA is TGTGCCAGCAGCTTTTCAGCGGGACGGCGGAACGCCGGGGAGCTGTTTTTT. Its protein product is CASSFSAGRRNAGELFF.

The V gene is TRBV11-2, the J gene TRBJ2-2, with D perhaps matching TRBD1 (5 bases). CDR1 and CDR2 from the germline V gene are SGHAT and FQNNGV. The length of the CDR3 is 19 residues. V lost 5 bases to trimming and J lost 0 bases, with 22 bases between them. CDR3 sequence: CASSLQGGRVSSNTGELFF. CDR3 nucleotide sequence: TGTGCCAGCAGCCTCCAAGGCGGCAGGGTTTCATCGAACACCGGGGAGCTGTTTTTT.

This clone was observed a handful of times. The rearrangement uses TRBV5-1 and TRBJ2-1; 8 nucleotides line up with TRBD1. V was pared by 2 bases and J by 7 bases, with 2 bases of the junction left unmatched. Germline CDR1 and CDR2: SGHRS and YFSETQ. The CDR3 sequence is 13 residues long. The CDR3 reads CASSFQGANEQFF. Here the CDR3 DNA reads TGCGCCAGCAGCTTCCAGGGGGCGAATGAGCAGTTCTTC.

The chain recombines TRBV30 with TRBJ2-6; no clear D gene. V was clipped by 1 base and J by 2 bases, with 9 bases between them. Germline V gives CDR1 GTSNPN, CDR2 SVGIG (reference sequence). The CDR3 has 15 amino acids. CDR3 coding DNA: TGTGCCTGGAGTGAGAGCCTCGCTGGGGCCAACGTCCTGACTTTC. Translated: CAWSESLAGANVLTF.

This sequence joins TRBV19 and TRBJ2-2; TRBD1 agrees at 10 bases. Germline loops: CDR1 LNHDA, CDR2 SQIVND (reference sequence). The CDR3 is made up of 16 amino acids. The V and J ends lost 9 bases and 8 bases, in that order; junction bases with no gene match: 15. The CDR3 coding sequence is TGTGCCAGCCGGGGACAGGGGATACCATTTATTGGGGAGCTGTTTTTT. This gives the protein CASRGQGIPFIGELFF.

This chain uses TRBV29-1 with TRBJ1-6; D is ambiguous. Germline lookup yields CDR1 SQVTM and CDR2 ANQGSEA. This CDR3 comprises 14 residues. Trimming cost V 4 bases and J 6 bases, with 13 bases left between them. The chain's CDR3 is CSVGGLGPNSPLHF. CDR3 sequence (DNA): TGCAGCGTTGGCGGACTGGGCCCTAATTCACCCCTCCACTTT.

The CDR3 DNA reads TGTGCCAGCAGCGTATCGGGGGACACTGAAGCTTTCTTT. It codes for CASSVSGDTEAFF. This chain uses TRBV9 with TRBJ1-1, with a possible D match to TRBD1 (5 bases). This CDR3 comprises 13 residues. V lost 1 base and J 3 bases, leaving 7 bases between the germline ends. In germline, CDR1 is SGDLS, CDR2 YYNGEE.

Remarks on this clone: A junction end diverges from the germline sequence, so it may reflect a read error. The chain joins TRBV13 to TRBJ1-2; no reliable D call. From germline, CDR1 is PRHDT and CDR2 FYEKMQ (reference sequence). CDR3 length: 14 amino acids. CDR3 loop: CASSLGGREDGCTF. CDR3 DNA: TGTGCCAGCAGCTTAGGGGGGAGGGAAGATGGCTGCACCTTC.

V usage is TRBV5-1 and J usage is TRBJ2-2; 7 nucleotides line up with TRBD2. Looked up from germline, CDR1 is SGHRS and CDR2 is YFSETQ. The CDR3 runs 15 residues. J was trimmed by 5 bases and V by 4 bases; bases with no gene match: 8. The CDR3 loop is CASSSSRGKTGELFF. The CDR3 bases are TGCGCCAGCAGCAGCTCGCGGGGGAAGACCGGGGAGCTGTTTTTT.

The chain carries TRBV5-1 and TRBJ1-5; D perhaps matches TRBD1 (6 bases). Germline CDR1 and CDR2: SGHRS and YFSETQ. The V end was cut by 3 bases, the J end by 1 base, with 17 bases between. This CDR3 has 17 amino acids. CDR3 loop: CASSSDPQGLSNQPQHF. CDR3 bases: TGCGCCAGCAGCTCGGACCCCCAGGGGTTAAGCAATCAGCCCCAGCATTTT. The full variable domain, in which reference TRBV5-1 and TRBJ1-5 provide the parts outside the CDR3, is KAGVTQTPRYLIKTRGQQVTLSCSPISGHRSVSWYQQTPGQGLQFLFEYFSETQRNKGNFPGRFSGRQFSNSRSEMNVSTLELGDSALYLCASSSDPQGLSNQPQHFGDGTRLSIL.

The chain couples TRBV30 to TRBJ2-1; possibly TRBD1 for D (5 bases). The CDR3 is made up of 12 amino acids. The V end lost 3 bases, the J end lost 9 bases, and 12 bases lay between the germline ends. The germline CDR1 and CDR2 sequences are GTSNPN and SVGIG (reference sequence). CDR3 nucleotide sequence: TGTGCCTGGAGAGCTCAGGGTCGTGAGCAGTTCTTC. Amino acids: CAWRAQGREQFF.

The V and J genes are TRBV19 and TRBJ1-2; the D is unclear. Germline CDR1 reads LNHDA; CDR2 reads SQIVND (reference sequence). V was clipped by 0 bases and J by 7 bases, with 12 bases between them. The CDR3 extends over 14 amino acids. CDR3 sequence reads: CASSIDMPAVGYTF. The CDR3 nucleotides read TGTGCCAGTAGTATAGATATGCCGGCGGTTGGCTACACCTTC.

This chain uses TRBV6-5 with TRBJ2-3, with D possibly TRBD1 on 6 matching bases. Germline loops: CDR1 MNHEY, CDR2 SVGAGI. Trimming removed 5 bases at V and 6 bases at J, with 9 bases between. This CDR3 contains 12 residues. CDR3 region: CASSLRGDTQYF. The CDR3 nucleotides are TGTGCCAGCAGTCTTAGGGGGGATACGCAGTATTTT.

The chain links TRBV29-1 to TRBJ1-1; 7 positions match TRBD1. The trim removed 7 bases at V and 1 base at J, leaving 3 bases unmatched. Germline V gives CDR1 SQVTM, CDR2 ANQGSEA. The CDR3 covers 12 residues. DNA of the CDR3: TGCAGCGCGGGGACAGCGAACACTGAAGCTTTCTTT. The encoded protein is CSAGTANTEAFF.

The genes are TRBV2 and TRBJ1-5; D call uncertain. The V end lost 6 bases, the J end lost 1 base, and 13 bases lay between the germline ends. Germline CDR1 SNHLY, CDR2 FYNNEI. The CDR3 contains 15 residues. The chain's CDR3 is CASRMTPWSNQPQHF. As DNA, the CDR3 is TGTGCCAGCAGAATGACACCGTGGAGCAATCAGCCCCAGCATTTT.

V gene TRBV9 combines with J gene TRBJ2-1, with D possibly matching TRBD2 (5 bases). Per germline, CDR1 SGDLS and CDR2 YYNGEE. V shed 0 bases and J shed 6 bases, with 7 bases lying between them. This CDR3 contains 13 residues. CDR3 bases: TGTGCCAGCAGCGTAGCGGGATCCAATGAGCAGTTCTTC. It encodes CASSVAGSNEQFF.

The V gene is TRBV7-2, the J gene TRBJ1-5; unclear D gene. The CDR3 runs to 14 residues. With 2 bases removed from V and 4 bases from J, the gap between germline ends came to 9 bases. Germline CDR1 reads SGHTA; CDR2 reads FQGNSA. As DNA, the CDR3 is TGTGCCAGCAGCTTATCTTACCAGAATCAGCCCCAGCATTTT. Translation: CASSLSYQNQPQHF. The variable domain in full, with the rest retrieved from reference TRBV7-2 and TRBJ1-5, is GAGVSQSPSNKVTEKGKDVELRCDPISGHTALYWYRQSLGQGLEFLIYFQGNSAPDKSGLPSDRFSAERTGGSVSTLTIQRTQQEDSAVYLCASSLSYQNQPQHFGDGTRLSIL.

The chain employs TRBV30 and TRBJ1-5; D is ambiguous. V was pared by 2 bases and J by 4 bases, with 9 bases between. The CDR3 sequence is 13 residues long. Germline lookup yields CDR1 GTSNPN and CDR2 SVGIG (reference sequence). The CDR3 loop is CAWSLDGNQPQHF. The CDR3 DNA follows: TGTGCCTGGAGTCTAGACGGTAATCAGCCCCAGCATTTT. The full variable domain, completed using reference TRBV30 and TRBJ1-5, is SQTIHQWPATLVQPVGSPLSLECTVEGTSNPNLYWYRQAAGRGLQLLFYSVGIGQISSEVPQNLSASRPQDRQFILSSKKLLLSDSGFYLCAWSLDGNQPQHFGDGTRLSIL.

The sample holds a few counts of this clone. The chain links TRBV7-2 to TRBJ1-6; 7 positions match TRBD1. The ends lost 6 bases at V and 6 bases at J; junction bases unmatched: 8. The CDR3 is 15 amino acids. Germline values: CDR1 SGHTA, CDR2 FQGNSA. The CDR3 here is CASRGRTGVNSPLHF. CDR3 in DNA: TGTGCCAGCAGGGGTCGAACAGGGGTTAATTCACCCCTCCACTTT.

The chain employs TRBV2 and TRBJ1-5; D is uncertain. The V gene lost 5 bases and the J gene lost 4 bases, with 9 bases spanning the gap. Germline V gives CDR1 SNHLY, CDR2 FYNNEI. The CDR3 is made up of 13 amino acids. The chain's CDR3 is CASSPGGNQPQHF. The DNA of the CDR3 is TGTGCCAGCAGTCCCGGCGGAAATCAGCCCCAGCATTTT.

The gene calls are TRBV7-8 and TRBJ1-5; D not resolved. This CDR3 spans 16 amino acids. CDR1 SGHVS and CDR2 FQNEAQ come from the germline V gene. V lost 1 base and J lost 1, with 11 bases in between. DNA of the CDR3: TGTGCCAGCAGCTTAGGGCAGGCGTGGAGCAATCAGCCCCAGCATTTT. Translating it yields CASSLGQAWSNQPQHF.

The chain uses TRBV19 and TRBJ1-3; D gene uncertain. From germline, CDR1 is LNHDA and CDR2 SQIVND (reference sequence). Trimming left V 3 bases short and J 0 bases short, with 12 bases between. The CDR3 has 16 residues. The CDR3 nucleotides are TGTGCCAGTAGTATTCTCGACATTCGCTCTGGAAACACCATATATTTT. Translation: CASSILDIRSGNTIYF.